The 3 T cell receptor beta chains listed next were all sequenced from one sample in a study of T cells in Graves' hyperthyroidism and ophthalmopathy. TCR beta CDR3 region amplification was performed from RNA transcripts. Researchers ran a first-round RT-PCR on the TCR CDR3 using the HTBI primer set. TCRdb redid the calling of the multiplex PCR reads with MiXCR, one entry per CDR3 protein. Counted here are 190,000 or so distinct CDR3 sequences, approximately 20% occurring once; the ten biggest clones make up around 47%. The sample was blood. The receptors shown here come from a man in his forties with Graves' hyperthyroidism.

This clonotype appeared many times. The chain uses TRBV5-1 and TRBJ1-5; TRBD1 is a possible D gene (6 bases). CDR1 is SGHRS, CDR2 YFSETQ, per germline. V was cut by 1 base and J by 5 bases, with 13 bases left in between. This CDR3 contains 15 residues. The chain's CDR3 is CASSLSWGAHQPQHF. In DNA, the CDR3 is TGCGCCAGCAGCTTGAGCTGGGGGGCCCATCAGCCCCAGCATTTT.

This clonotype was found many times. The rearrangement uses TRBV12-3 or TRBV12-4 and TRBJ1-2; D gene ambiguous. Trimming took off 3 bases at V and 8 bases at J, with 10 bases between the two ends. The CDR3 has 12 residues. CDR3: CASSFEGFGYTF. The CDR3, as DNA: TGTGCCAGCAGTTTTGAGGGATTCGGCTACACCTTC.

The gene calls are TRBV6-2 or TRBV6-3 and TRBJ1-1, with D maybe TRBD1 (5 bases). Germline CDR1 is MNHEY and CDR2 is SVGEGT. The CDR3 is 13 amino acids. V lost 2 bases, J lost 5 bases, and 9 bases lay in between. CDR3 protein: CASSYDEGTEAFF. DNA of the CDR3: TGTGCCAGCAGTTACGACGAGGGGACTGAAGCTTTCTTT.